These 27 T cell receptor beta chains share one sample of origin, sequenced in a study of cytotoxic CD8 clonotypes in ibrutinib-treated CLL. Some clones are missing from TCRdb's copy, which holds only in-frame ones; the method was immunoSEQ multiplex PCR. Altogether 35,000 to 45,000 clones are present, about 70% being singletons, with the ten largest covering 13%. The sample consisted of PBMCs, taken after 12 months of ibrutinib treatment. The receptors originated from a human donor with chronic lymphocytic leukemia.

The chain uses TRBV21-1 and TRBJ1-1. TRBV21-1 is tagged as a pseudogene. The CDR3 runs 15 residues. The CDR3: CASSKAGGTDTEAFF. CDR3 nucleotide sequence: TGTGCCAGCAGCAAAGCGGGGGGGACAGACACTGAAGCTTTCTTT.

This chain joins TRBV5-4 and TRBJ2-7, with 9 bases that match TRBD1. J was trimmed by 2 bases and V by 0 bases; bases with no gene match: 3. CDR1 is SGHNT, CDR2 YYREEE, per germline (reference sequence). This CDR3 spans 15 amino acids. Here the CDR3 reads CASSLGGQGTYEQYF. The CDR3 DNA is TGTGCCAGCAGCTTGGGGGGACAGGGAACCTACGAGCAGTACTTC.

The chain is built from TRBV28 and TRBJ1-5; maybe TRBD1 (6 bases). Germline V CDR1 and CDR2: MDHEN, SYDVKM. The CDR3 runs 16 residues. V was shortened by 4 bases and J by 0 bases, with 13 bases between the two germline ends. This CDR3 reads CASSSPTRGSNQPQHF. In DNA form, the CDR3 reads TGTGCCAGCAGTTCACCAACCAGGGGTAGCAATCAGCCCCAGCATTTT.

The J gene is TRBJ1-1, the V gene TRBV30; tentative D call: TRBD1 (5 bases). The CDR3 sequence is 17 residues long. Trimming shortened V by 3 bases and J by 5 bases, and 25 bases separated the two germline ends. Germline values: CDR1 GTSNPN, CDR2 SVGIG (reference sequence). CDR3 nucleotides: TGTGCCTGGAGAGCCGGAAGCTTTGGGGGTATAGGGACTGAAGCTTTCTTT. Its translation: CAWRAGSFGGIGTEAFF.

DNA for the CDR3: TGCGCCAGCAGCTGCGGGGGTCGCGGGGGAGGGAACGAGCAGTACTTC. This gives the protein CASSCGGRGGGNEQYF. The chain joins TRBV5-1 to TRBJ2-7, with 7 bases matching TRBD2. The CDR3 is 16 residues long. CDR1 is SGHRS and CDR2 is YFSETQ in the germline V gene. V was pared by 3 bases and J by 5 bases, with 14 bases of the junction left unmatched.

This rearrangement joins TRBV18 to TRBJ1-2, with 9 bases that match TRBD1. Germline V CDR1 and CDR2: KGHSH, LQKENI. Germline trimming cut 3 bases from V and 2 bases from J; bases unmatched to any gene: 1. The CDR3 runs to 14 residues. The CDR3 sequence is CASSPGQGNYGYTF. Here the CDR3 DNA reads TGTGCCAGCTCACCTGGACAGGGGAACTATGGCTACACCTTC.

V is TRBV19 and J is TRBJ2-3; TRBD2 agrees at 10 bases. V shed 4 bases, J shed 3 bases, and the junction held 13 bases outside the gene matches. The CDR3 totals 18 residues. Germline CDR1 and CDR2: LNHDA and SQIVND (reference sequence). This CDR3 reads CASSTQAGGPVRTDTQYF. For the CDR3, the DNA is TGTGCCAGTAGTACTCAAGCGGGAGGGCCCGTAAGAACAGATACGCAGTATTTT.

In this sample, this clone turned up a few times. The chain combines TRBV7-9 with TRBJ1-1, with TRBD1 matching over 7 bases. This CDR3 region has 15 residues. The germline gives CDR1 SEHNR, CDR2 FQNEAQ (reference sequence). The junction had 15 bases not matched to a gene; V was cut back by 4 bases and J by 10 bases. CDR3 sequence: CASSSPRQGPRGAFF. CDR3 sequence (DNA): TGTGCCAGCAGCTCCCCCCGACAGGGCCCGAGGGGAGCTTTCTTT. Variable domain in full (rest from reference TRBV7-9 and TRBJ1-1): DTGVSQNPRHKITKRGQNVTFRCDPISEHNRLYWYRQTLGQGPEFLTYFQNEAQLEKSRLLSDRFSAERPKGSFSTLEIQRTEQGDSAMYLCASSSPRQGPRGAFFGQGTRLTVV.

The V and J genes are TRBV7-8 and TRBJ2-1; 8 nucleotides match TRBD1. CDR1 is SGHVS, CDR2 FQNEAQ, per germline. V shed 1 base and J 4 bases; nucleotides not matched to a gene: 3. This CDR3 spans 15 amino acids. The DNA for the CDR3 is TGTGCCAGCAGCTTAGGACAGGGGTCTTACAATGAGCAGTTCTTC. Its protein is CASSLGQGSYNEQFF.

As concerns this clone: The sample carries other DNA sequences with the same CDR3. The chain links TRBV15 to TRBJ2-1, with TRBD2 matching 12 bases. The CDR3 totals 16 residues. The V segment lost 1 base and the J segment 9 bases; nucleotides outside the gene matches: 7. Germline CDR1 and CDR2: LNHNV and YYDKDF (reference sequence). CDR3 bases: TGTGCCACCAGCAGAGTACTAGCGGGAGGTGGGGGTGAGCAGTTCTTC. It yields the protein CATSRVLAGGGGEQFF.

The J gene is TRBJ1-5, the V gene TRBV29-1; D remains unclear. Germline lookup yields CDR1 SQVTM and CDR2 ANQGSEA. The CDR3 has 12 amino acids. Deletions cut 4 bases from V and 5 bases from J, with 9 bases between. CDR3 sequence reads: CSVGSRDQPQHF. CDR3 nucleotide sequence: TGCAGCGTTGGGTCCCGGGATCAGCCCCAGCATTTT.

The CDR3 nucleotides read TGTGCCAGCAGGGAAGAGTCTGGAAACACCATATATTTT. Translated: CASREESGNTIYF. The V and J genes are TRBV7-3 and TRBJ1-3; D is undetermined. V lost 6 bases and J 1 base, leaving 7 bases between the germline ends. Germline V gene sequence: CDR1 SGHTA, CDR2 FQGTGA. The CDR3 totals 13 residues.

CDR3 nucleotide sequence: TGTGCCAGCAGTTTATCCCCACGAGCCAGGGGAAACACCATATATTTT. Translating it yields CASSLSPRARGNTIYF. V and J are TRBV28 and TRBJ1-3, with no clear D. There are 16 residues in the CDR3. V lost 1 base and J 4 bases, leaving 14 bases between the germline ends. Germline V gene sequence: CDR1 MDHEN, CDR2 SYDVKM. Combining the CDR3 with reference TRBV28 and TRBJ1-3 gives the whole variable domain DVKVTQSSRYLVKRTGEKVFLECVQDMDHENMFWYRQDPGLGLRLIYFSYDVKMKEKGDIPEGYSVSREKKERFSLILESASTNQTSMYLCASSLSPRARGNTIYFGEGSWLTVV.

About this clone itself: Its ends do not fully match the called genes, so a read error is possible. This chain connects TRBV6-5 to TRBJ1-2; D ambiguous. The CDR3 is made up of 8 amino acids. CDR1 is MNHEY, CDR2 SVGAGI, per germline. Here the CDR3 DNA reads TGCCCTGGAAATGGCTACACCTTC. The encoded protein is CPGNGYTF.

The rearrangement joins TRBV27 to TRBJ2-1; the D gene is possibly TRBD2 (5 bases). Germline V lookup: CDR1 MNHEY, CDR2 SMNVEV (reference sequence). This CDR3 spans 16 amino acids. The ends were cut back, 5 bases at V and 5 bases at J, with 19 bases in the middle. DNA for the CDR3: TGTGCCAGCAGTCCTTCCGGAGCGAGCGGCCACAATGAGCAGTTCTTC. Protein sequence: CASSPSGASGHNEQFF.

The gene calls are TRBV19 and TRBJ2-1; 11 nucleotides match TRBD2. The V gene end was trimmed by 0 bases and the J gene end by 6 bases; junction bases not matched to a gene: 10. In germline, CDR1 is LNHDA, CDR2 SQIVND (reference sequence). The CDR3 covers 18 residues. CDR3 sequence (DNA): TGTGCCAGTAGTATAGAGGGGAAACTAGCGGGAGTGGCCAATGAGCAGTTCTTC. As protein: CASSIEGKLAGVANEQFF.

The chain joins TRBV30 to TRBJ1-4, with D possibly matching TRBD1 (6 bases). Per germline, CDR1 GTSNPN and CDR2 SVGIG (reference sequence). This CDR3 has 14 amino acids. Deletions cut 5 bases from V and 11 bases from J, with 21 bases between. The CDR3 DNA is TGTGCCTGGCAACAGGGTTTTCTTAGGTCCAAACTGTTTTTT. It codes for CAWQQGFLRSKLFF.

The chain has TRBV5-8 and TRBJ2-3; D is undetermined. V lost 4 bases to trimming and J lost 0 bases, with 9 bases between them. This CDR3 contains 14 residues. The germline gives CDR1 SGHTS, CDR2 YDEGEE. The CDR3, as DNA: TGTGCCAGCAGCCTAACGACTAGCACAGATACGCAGTATTTT. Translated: CASSLTTSTDTQYF. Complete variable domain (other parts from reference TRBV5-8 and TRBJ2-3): EAGVTQSPTHLIKTRGQQATLRCSPISGHTSVYWYQQALGLGLQFLLWYDEGEERNRGNFPPRFSGRQFPNYSSELNVNALELEDSALYLCASSLTTSTDTQYFGPGTRLTVL.

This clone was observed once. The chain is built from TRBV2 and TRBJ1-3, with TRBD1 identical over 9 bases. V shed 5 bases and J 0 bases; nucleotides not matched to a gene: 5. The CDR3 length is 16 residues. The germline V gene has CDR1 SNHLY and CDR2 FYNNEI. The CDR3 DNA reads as TGTGCCAGCAGTTTAATACAGGGGGCCTCTGGAAACACCATATATTTT. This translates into CASSLIQGASGNTIYF.

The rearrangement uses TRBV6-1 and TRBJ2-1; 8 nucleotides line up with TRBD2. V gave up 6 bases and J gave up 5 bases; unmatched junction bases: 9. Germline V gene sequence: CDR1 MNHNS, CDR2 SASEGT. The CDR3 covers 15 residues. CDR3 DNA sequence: TGTGCCAGCAGATCGAGTAGCGGGACCCACAATGAGCAGTTCTTC. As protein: CASRSSSGTHNEQFF.

The CDR3 reads CASRGGTTNEKLFF. The CDR3 DNA reads TGCGCCAGCAGGGGCGGTACAACTAATGAAAAACTGTTTTTT. The J gene is TRBJ1-4, the V gene TRBV5-1; D uncertain. The CDR3 has 14 amino acids. Germline CDR1 is SGHRS and CDR2 is YFSETQ. With 5 bases removed from V and 0 bases from J, the gap between germline ends came to 8 bases.

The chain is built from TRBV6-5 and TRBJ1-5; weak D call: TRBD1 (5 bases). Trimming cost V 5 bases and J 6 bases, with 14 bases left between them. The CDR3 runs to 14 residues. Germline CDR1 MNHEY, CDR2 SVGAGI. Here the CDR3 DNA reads TGTGCCAGCAGTCTCCGGGACGTTGGTCAGCCCCAGCATTTT. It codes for CASSLRDVGQPQHF.

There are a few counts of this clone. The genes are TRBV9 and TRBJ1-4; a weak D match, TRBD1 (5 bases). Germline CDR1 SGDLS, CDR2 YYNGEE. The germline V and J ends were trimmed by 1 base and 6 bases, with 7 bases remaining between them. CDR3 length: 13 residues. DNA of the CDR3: TGTGCCAGCAGCGTACGGGGGGATGAAAAACTGTTTTTT. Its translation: CASSVRGDEKLFF.

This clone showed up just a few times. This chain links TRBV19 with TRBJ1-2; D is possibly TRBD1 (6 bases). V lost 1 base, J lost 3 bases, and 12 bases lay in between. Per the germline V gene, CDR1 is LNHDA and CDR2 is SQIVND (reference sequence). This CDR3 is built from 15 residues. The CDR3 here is CASSIVPQGDYGYTF. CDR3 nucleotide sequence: TGTGCCAGTAGTATAGTCCCACAGGGTGACTATGGCTACACCTTC.

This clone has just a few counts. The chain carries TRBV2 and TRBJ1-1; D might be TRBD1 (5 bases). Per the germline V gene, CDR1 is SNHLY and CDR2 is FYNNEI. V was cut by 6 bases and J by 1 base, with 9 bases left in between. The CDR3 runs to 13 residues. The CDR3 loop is CASRAGGNTEAFF. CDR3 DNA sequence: TGTGCCAGCAGGGCCGGGGGGAACACTGAAGCTTTCTTT.

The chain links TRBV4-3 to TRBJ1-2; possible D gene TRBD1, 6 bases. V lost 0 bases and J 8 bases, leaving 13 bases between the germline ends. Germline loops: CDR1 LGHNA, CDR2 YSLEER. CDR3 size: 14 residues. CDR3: CASSQDGGGLGYTF. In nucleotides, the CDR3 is TGCGCCAGCAGCCAAGATGGGGGGGGCCTCGGCTACACCTTC.

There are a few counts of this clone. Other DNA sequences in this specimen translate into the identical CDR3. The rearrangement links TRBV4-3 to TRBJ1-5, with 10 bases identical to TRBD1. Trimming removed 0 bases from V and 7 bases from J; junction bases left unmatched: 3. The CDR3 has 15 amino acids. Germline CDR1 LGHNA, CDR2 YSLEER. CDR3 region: CASSQDRTGGQPQHF. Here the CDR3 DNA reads TGCGCCAGCAGCCAAGACAGGACAGGGGGGCAGCCCCAGCATTTT.